The 17 T cell receptor beta chains given below trace back to one sample, sequenced in a study of T cells in Graves' hyperthyroidism and ophthalmopathy. RNA transcripts were the template for amplifying TCR beta CDR3 regions. During a first-round RT-PCR of the TCR CDR3, the HTBI primer set was used. TCRdb reprocessed the multiplex PCR reads via MiXCR and lists one record per CDR3 protein. The sample has about 400,000 distinct CDR3 sequences, 15% to 19% seen once. What was sequenced was blood. These receptors originate from a woman aged 18 to 35 with Graves' hyperthyroidism.

This chain connects TRBV6-5 to TRBJ2-7, with D perhaps matching TRBD2 (6 bases). V was cut by 2 bases and J by 3 bases, with 14 bases left in between. There are 15 residues in the CDR3. Germline loops: CDR1 MNHEY, CDR2 SVGAGI. The CDR3 region is CASSYGRGLSYEQYF. CDR3 coding DNA: TGTGCCAGCAGTTACGGTCGGGGACTCAGCTACGAGCAGTACTTC.

The V gene is TRBV20-1, the J gene TRBJ2-3; D is uncertain. Per germline, CDR1 DFQATT and CDR2 SNEGSKA (reference sequence). The ends were cut back, 0 bases at V and 0 bases at J, with 10 bases in the middle. This CDR3 is built from 15 residues. The CDR3 DNA is TGCAGTGCTAGAGAATTTTACCCCAGCACAGATACGCAGTATTTT. As protein: CSAREFYPSTDTQYF.

This rearrangement joins TRBV7-9 to TRBJ2-7; 8 bases are a match to TRBD2. The CDR3 has 14 residues. Germline V gene sequence: CDR1 SEHNR, CDR2 FQNEAQ (reference sequence). The V gene end was trimmed by 9 bases and the J gene end by 3 bases; junction bases not matched to a gene: 10. The CDR3 nucleotides are TGTGCCAGTACCGGGACTAGAACGAACTACGAGCAGTACTTC. It specifies CASTGTRTNYEQYF.

This sequence joins TRBV20-1 and TRBJ2-5; 10 nucleotides line up with TRBD1. The CDR3 sequence is 15 residues long. Germline V CDR1 and CDR2: DFQATT, SNEGSKA (reference sequence). With 0 bases clipped from V and 5 bases from J, the junction kept 6 bases outside the gene matches. CDR3 residues: CSARDAGQGRETQYF. Written as DNA, the CDR3 is TGCAGTGCTAGAGATGCGGGACAGGGGAGGGAGACCCAGTACTTC.

This clonotype was found many times. The chain links TRBV18 to TRBJ2-5; D is ambiguous. The CDR3 is made up of 12 amino acids. V dropped 8 bases and J dropped 1 base, with 8 bases sitting between them. Germline V gene sequence: CDR1 KGHSH, CDR2 LQKENI. This chain's CDR3 is CASSPVQETQYF. CDR3 DNA: TGTGCCAGCAGTCCGGTCCAAGAGACCCAGTACTTC.

This clonotype was found many times. Here the CDR3 DNA reads TGTGCCAGCAGTTTAAGAGGACAGGGCTCCTACGAGCAGTACTTC. This gives the protein CASSLRGQGSYEQYF. The J gene is TRBJ2-7, the V gene TRBV12-3 or TRBV12-4; 8 positions match TRBD1. J lost 0 bases, V lost 2 bases, and 3 bases had no gene match. The CDR3 length is 15 residues.

There are many counts of this clonotype. J is TRBJ1-6 and V is TRBV7-8; 7 nucleotides line up with TRBD1. Trimming took 8 bases from V and 6 from J; bases not matched to a gene: 7. The length of the CDR3 is 14 residues. CDR1 is SGHVS and CDR2 is FQNEAQ in the germline V gene. In nucleotides, the CDR3 is TGTGCCAGCGGTACACAGGGGAGTAATTCACCCCTCCACTTT. Its translation is CASGTQGSNSPLHF. The whole variable domain, filled in from reference TRBV7-8 and TRBJ1-6, reads GAGVSQSPRYKVAKRGQDVALRCDPISGHVSLFWYQQALGQGPEFLTYFQNEAQLDKSGLPSDRFFAERPEGSVSTLKIQRTQQEDSAVYLCASGTQGSNSPLHFGNGTRLTVT.

The table lists this clonotype with many counts. The rearrangement joins TRBV12-3 or TRBV12-4 to TRBJ2-2, with D possibly being TRBD1 (6 bases). The CDR3 covers 14 residues. V dropped 6 bases and J dropped 4 bases, with 12 bases sitting between them. CDR3 DNA sequence: TGTGCCAGCAGCAGTAGGACAGTCACCGGGGAGCTGTTTTTT. Residues: CASSSRTVTGELFF.

This clonotype was seen at least ten times. The chain recombines TRBV15 with TRBJ2-7, with D perhaps TRBD1 or TRBD2 (6 bases each). The CDR3 is made up of 19 amino acids. Germline CDR1 is LNHNV and CDR2 is YYDKDF (reference sequence). Trimming shortened V by 2 bases and J by 3 bases, and 26 bases separated the two germline ends. The CDR3 loop reads CATSRQPFPVGGLIYEQYF. The CDR3 region has the DNA TGTGCCACCAGCAGACAACCTTTTCCCGTGGGGGGCCTCATCTACGAGCAGTACTTC. Filled out from reference TRBV15 and TRBJ2-7, the complete variable domain reads DAMVIQNPRYQVTQFGKPVTLSCSQTLNHNVMYWYQQKSSQAPKLLFHYYDKDFNNEADTPDNFQSRRPNTSFCFLDIRSPGLGDTAMYLCATSRQPFPVGGLIYEQYFGPGTRLTVT.

Worth noting for this clonotype: Being one base from a much bigger clone, this may be a read error. The chain is built from TRBV2 and TRBJ1-1; a weak D match, TRBD1 (5 bases). Germline CDR1 and CDR2: SNHLY and FYNNEI. This CDR3 is built from 12 residues. Written as DNA, the CDR3 is TGTGCCAGCAGTGAACAGGGTACTGGAGCTTTCTTT. Protein product: CASSEQGTGAFF. Complete variable domain (other parts from reference TRBV2 and TRBJ1-1): EPEVTQTPSHQVTQMGQEVILRCVPISNHLYFYWYRQILGQKVEFLVSFYNNEISEKSEIFDDQFSVERPDGSNFTLKIRSTKLEDSAMYFCASSEQGTGAFFGQGTRLTVV.

Many counts were recorded for this clonotype. The chain links TRBV5-1 to TRBJ2-3, with D possibly TRBD2 on 5 matching bases. The CDR3 extends over 14 amino acids. V lost 1 base to trimming and J lost 4 bases, with 10 bases between them. Germline CDR1 reads SGHRS; CDR2 reads YFSETQ. The CDR3 sequence: CASSLPSSSDTQYF. In nucleotides, the CDR3 is TGCGCCAGCAGCTTGCCTAGCAGCTCAGATACGCAGTATTTT.

There are a few counts of this clonotype. The genes are TRBV20-1 and TRBJ2-1; the D is unclear. V was clipped by 6 bases and J by 6 bases, with 15 bases between them. This CDR3 is 13 amino acids long. CDR1 and CDR2 (germline): DFQATT, SNEGSKA (reference sequence). DNA for the CDR3: TGCAGTGCCCGGAAGGCGCCCACCAATGAGCAGTTCTTC. This translates into CSARKAPTNEQFF.

This clonotype has at least ten counts. The genes are TRBV18 and TRBJ2-3; a possible D gene is TRBD2 (5 bases). Per the germline V gene, CDR1 is KGHSH and CDR2 is LQKENI. The CDR3 has 14 amino acids. The V gene lost 7 bases and the J gene lost 0 bases, with 11 bases spanning the gap. This CDR3 reads CASFPTGSTDTQYF. The CDR3 region has the DNA TGTGCCAGCTTTCCGACGGGGAGCACAGATACGCAGTATTTT.

The CDR3, as DNA: TGTGCCAGCAGCCAAGATGGCTACTACAATGAGCAGTTCTTC. Protein sequence: CASSQDGYYNEQFF. The chain links TRBV3-1 to TRBJ2-1; no reliable D call. The CDR3 has 14 amino acids. From germline, CDR1 is LGHDT and CDR2 YNNKEL (reference sequence). V was clipped by 0 bases and J by 3 bases, with 6 bases between them.

In this sample, this clonotype turned up a few times. The chain is built from TRBV20-1 and TRBJ2-3, with 10 bases lining up with TRBD2. Losses at the gene ends were 3 bases for V and 10 bases for J; bases not matched to a gene: 10. There are 14 residues in the CDR3. Germline V gives CDR1 DFQATT, CDR2 SNEGSKA (reference sequence). CDR3 region: CSASFGLAVGSQYF. The CDR3, as DNA: TGCAGTGCTAGCTTCGGACTAGCGGTCGGGTCGCAGTATTTT.

This clonotype appeared many times. This sequence joins TRBV11-2 and TRBJ2-7, with D possibly being TRBD2 (5 bases). This CDR3 region has 13 residues. The V and J ends lost 5 bases and 3 bases respectively, with 11 bases between them. In germline, CDR1 is SGHAT, CDR2 FQNNGV. The CDR3 nucleotides are TGTGCCAGCAGCGAAAAGCGGATCTACGAGCAGTACTTC. It translates to CASSEKRIYEQYF.

This clonotype was seen repeatedly, ten times or more. This chain uses TRBV20-1 with TRBJ1-4; TRBD1 aligns across 9 bases. CDR3 length: 14 amino acids. Germline CDR1 is DFQATT and CDR2 is SNEGSKA (reference sequence). V shed 6 bases, J shed 8 bases, and the junction held 10 bases outside the gene matches. The CDR3 nucleotides read TGCAGTGCAAAGCTGACAGGGGGTCGGGAAAAACTGTTTTTT. As protein: CSAKLTGGREKLFF.